This T cell receptor (beta chain) was found in a study of blood T cell repertoires in COVID-19. Overall study context: Donors in the United States, Italy and Spain gave samples during acute or convalescent COVID-19.

In its sample, this clone was seen a few times. V shed 3 bases and J 5 bases; nucleotides not matched to a gene: 18. The CDR3 spans 19 residues. Per the germline V gene, CDR1 is KGHSH and CDR2 is LQKENI. Recruitment covered under 25 US areas and drew participants whose ages spanned about 18 to 100 years. Researchers sorted participants into cohorts using their self-reported clinical history. Authors' data handling: From reference gene primer amplification, estimates of nucleated cell counts were derived. Assay used: immunoSEQ multiplex PCR; TCRdb lists only in-frame clones, some missing. V and J calls and clone size are given by that table; D and trimming were obtained from the DNA. The sample holds fewer than 250,000 clones, approximately 80% seen once.

The chain links TRBV18 to TRBJ1-1; 10 bases agree with TRBD1. Sequenced: PBMCs or T cells enriched from blood (not recorded which). The clonotype was recovered from a woman in her thirties or forties with acute COVID-19. The CDR3 sequence is CASSPLPETGGNRGTEAFF. In nucleotides, the CDR3 is TGTGCCAGCTCACCTCTCCCTGAGACAGGGGGCAATCGGGGAACTGAAGCTTTCTTT.